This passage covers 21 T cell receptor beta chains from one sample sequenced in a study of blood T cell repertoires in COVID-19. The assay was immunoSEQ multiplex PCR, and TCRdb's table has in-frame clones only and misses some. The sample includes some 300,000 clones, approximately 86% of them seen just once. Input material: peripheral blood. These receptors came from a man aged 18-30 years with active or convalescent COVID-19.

The CDR3 here is CASSLSSRWPGDEKLFF. CDR3 nucleotides: TGTGCCAGCAGCTTATCGTCTCGTTGGCCAGGGGATGAAAAACTGTTTTTT. V gene TRBV11-2 combines with J gene TRBJ1-4; the D gene is possibly TRBD1 (6 bases). Between the trimmed V and J ends, which lost 2 bases and 6 bases, there was a span of 19 bases. CDR1 SGHAT and CDR2 FQNNGV come from the germline V gene. The CDR3 sequence is 17 residues long.

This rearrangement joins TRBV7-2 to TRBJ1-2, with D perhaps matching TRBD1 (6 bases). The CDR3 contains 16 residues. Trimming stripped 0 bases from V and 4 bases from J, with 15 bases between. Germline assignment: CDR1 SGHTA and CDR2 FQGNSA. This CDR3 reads CASSLASAGAGYGYTF. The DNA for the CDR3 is TGTGCCAGCAGCTTAGCTTCGGCAGGGGCTGGCTATGGCTACACCTTC.

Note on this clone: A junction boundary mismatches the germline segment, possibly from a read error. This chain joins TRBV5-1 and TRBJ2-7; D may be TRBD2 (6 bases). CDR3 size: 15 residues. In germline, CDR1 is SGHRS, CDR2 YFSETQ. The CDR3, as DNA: TGCGCCAGCAGCTTACGGGAAGCGGGCTCCCACGAGCAGTACTTC. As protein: CASSLREAGSHEQYF.

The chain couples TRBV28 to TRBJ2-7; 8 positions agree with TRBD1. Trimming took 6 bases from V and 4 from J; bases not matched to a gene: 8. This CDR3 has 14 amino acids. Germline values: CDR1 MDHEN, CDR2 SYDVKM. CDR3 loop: CASRYRDRIYEQYF. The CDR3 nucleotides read TGTGCCAGCAGATACCGGGACAGGATATACGAGCAGTACTTC.

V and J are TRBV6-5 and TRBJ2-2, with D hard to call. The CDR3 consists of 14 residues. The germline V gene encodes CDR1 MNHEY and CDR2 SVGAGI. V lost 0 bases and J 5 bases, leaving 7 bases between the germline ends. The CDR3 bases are TGTGCCAGCAGTTACTCTCAGAGGACCGGGGAGCTGTTTTTT. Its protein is CASSYSQRTGELFF.

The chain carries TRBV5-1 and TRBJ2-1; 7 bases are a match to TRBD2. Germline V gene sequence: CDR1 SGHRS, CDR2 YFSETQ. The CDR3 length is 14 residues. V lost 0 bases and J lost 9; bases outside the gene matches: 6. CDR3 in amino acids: CASSLAAGALEQFF. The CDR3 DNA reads TGCGCCAGCAGCTTGGCGGCGGGAGCTCTTGAGCAGTTCTTC.

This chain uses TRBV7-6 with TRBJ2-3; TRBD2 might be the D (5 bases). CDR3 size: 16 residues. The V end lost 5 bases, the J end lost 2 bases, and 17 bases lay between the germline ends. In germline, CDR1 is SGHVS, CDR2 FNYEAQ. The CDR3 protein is CASSPGSGRPTDTQYF. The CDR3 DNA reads TGTGCCAGCAGCCCGGGGTCTGGCAGGCCCACAGATACGCAGTATTTT.

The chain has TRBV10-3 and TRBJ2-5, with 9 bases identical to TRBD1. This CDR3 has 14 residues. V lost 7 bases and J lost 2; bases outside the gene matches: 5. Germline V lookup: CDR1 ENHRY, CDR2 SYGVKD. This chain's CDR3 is CAINAGQGQETQYF. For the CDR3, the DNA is TGTGCCATCAACGCGGGACAGGGACAAGAGACCCAGTACTTC.

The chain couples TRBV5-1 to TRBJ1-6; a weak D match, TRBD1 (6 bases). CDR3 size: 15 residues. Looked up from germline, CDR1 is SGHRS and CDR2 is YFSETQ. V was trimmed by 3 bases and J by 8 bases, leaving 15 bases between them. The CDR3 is CASSSPGGGDSPLHF. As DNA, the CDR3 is TGCGCCAGCAGCTCTCCGGGAGGGGGAGATTCACCCCTCCACTTT.

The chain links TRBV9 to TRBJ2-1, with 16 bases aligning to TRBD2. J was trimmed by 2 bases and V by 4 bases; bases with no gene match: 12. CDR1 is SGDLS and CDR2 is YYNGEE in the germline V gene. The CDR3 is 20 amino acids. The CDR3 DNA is TGTGCCAGCAGCCCGGGACTAGCGGGAGGGCCGTGGATCGCCTACAATGAGCAGTTCTTC. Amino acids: CASSPGLAGGPWIAYNEQFF.

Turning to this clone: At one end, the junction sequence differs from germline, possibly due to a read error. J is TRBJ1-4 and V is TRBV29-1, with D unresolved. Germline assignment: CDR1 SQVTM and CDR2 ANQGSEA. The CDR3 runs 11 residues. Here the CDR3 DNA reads TGTTCCGGTTCAACTAATGAAAAACTGTTTTTT. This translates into CSGSTNEKLFF.

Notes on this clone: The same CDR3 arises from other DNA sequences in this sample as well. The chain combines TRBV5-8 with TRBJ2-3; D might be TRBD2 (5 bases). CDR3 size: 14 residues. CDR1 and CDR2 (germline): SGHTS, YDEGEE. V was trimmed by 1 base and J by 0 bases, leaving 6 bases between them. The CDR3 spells CASSLRGSTDTQYF. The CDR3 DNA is TGTGCCAGCAGCTTGCGCGGGAGCACAGATACGCAGTATTTT.

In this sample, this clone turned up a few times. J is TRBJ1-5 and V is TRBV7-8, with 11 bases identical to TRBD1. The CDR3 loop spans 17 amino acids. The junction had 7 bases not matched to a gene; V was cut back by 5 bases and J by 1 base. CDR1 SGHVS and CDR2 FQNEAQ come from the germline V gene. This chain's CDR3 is CASSKDRGPSSNQPQHF. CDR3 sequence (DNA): TGTGCCAGCAGCAAGGACAGGGGGCCCTCAAGCAATCAGCCCCAGCATTTT.

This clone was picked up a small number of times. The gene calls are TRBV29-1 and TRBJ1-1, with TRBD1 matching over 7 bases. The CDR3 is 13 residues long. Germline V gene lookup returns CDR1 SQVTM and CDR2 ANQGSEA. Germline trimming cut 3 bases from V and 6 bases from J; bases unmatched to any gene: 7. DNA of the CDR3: TGCAGCGTTGAGGAGCAGGGGGACTCTGAAGCTTTCTTT. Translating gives CSVEEQGDSEAFF. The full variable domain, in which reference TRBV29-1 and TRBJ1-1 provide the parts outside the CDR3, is SAVISQKPSRDICQRGTSLTIQCQVDSQVTMMFWYRQQPGQSLTLIATANQGSEATYESGFVIDKFPISRPNLTFSTLTVSNMSPEDSSIYLCSVEEQGDSEAFFGQGTRLTVV.

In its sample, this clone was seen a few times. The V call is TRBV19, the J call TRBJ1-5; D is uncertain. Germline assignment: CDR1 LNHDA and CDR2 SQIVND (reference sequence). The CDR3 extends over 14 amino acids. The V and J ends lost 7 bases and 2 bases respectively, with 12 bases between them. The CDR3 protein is CASKDWQGNQPQHF. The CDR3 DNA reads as TGTGCCAGTAAGGATTGGCAGGGCAATCAGCCCCAGCATTTT. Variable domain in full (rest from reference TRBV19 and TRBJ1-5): DGGITQSPKYLFRKEGQNVTLSCEQNLNHDAMYWYRQDPGQGLRLIYYSQIVNDFQKGDIAEGYSVSREKKESFPLTVTSAQKNPTAFYLCASKDWQGNQPQHFGDGTRLSIL.

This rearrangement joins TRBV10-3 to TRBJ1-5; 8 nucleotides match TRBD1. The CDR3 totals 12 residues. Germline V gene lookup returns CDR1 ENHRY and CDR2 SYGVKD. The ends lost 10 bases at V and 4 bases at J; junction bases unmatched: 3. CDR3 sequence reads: CATRQGNQPQHF. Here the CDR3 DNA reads TGTGCCACCAGACAGGGGAATCAGCCCCAGCATTTT.

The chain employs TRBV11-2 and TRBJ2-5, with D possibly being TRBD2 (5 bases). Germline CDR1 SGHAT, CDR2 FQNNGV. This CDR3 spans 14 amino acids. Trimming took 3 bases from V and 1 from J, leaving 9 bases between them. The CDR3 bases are TGTGCCAGCAGCTTTTTAGGAGGCCAAGAGACCCAGTACTTC. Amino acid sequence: CASSFLGGQETQYF.

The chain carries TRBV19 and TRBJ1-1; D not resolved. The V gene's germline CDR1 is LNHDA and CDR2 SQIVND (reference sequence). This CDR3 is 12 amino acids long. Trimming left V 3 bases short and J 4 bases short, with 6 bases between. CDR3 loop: CASSISLTEAFF. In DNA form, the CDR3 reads TGTGCCAGTAGTATTTCCCTCACTGAAGCTTTCTTT.

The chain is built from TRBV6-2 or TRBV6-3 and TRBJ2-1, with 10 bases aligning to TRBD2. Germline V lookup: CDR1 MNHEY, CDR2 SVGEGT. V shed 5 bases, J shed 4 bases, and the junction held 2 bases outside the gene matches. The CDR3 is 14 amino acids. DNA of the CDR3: TGTGCCAGCAGTCTAGCGGGGGAGTACAATGAGCAGTTCTTC. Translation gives CASSLAGEYNEQFF.

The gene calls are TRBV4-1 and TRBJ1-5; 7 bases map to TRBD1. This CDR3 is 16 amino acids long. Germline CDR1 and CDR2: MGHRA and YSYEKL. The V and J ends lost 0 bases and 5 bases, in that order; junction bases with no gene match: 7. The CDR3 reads CASSQEPGQLYQPQHF. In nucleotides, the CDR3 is TGCGCCAGCAGCCAAGAGCCGGGACAGCTCTATCAGCCCCAGCATTTT.

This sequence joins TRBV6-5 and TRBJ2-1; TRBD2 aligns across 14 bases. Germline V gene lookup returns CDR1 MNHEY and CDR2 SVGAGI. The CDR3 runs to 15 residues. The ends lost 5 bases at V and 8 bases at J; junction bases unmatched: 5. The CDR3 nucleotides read TGTGCCAGCAGTCGACTAGCGGGAGGGTACGATGAGCAGTTCTTC. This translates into CASSRLAGGYDEQFF.